This T cell receptor beta chain was sequenced for a study of control samples from healthy donors and cancer patients. Using immunoSEQ multiplex PCR, the repertoire was profiled, and TCRdb retains in-frame clones only, with some absent. The table includes roughly 120,000 clones, around nine tenths detected once. V was clipped by 5 bases and J by 10 bases, with 23 bases between them. Germline CDR1 LNHNV, CDR2 YYDKDF (reference sequence). The CDR3 loop spans 15 amino acids. This sequence joins TRBV15 and TRBJ1-1; D gene uncertain. The sample consisted of PBMCs. The clonotype comes from a woman between 55 and 75 years old with lung cancer. CDR3 sequence: CATSRKFGVQNPAFF. CDR3 nucleotide sequence: TGTGCCACCAGCCGCAAATTTGGGGTTCAAAACCCAGCTTTCTTT.